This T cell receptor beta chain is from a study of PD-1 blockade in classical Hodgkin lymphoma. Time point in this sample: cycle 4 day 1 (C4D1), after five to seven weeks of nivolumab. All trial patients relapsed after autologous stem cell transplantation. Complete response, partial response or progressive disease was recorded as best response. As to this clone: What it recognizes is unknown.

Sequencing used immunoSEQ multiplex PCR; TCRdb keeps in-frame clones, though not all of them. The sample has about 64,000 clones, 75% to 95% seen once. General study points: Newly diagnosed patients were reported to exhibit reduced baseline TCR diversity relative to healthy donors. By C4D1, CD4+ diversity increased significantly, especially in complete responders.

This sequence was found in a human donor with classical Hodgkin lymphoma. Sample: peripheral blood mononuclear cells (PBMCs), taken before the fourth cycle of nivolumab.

This CDR3 is CAWGKAGGKGQPQHF. CDR3 sequence (DNA): TGTGCCTGGGGGAAGGCAGGGGGCAAGGGTCAGCCCCAGCATTTT. This chain joins TRBV30 and TRBJ1-5; 8 nucleotides agree with TRBD1. V trimming: 5 bases; J trimming: 6 bases; junction bases outside the gene matches: 12. Germline CDR1 and CDR2: GTSNPN and SVGIG (reference sequence). The CDR3 totals 15 residues. The entire variable domain, with the rest obtained from reference TRBV30 and TRBJ1-5, is as follows: SQTIHQWPATLVQPVGSPLSLECTVEGTSNPNLYWYRQAAGRGLQLLFYSVGIGQISSEVPQNLSASRPQDRQFILSSKKLLLSDSGFYLCAWGKAGGKGQPQHFGDGTRLSIL.